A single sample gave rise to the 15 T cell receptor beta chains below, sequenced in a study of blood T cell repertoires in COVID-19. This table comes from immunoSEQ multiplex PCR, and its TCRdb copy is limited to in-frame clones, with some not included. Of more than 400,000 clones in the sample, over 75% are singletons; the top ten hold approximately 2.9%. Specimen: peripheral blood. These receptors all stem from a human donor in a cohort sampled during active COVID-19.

As DNA, the CDR3 is TGTGCCAGCAGAGCGGGGGGGTGGACTGAAGCTTTCTTT. Translated: CASRAGGWTEAFF. This chain uses TRBV28 with TRBJ1-1; the D gene is possibly TRBD1 (5 bases). This CDR3 is built from 13 residues. Deletions cut 6 bases from V and 5 bases from J, with 13 bases between. CDR1 is MDHEN and CDR2 is SYDVKM in the germline V gene.

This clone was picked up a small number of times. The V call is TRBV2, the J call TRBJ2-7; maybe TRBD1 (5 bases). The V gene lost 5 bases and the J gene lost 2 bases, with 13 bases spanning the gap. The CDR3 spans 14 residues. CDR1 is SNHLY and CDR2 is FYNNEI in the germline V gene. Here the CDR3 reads CASSLRGPTYEQYF. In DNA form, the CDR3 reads TGTGCCAGCAGTCTTAGGGGCCCGACCTACGAGCAGTACTTC. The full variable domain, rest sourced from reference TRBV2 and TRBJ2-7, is EPEVTQTPSHQVTQMGQEVILRCVPISNHLYFYWYRQILGQKVEFLVSFYNNEISEKSEIFDDQFSVERPDGSNFTLKIRSTKLEDSAMYFCASSLRGPTYEQYFGPGTRLTVT.

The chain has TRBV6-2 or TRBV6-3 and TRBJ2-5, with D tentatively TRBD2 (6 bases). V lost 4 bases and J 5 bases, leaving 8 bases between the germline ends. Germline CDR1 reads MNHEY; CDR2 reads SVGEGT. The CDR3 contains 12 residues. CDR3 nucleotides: TGTGCCAGCAGTTCGACTAGGGAGACCCAGTACTTC. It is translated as CASSSTRETQYF.

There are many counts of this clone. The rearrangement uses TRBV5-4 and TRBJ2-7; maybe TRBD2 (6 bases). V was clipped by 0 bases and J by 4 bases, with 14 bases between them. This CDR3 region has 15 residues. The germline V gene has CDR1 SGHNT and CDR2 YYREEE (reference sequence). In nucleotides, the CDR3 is TGTGCCAGCAGCTTGGTTGGGGGAGGCGATTACGAGCAGTACTTC. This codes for CASSLVGGGDYEQYF. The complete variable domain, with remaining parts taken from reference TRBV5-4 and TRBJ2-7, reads ETGVTQSPTHLIKTRGQQVTLRCSSQSGHNTVSWYQQALGQGPQFIFQYYREEENGRGNFPPRFSGLQFPNYSSELNVNALELDDSALYLCASSLVGGGDYEQYFGPGTRLTVT.

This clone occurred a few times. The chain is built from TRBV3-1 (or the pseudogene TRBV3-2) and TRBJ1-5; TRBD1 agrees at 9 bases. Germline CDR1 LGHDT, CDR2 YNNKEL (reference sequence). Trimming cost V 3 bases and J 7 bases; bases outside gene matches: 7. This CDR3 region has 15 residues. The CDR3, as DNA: TGTGCCAGCAGCCACTCGGACAGGGGTAACCAGCCCCAGCATTTT. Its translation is CASSHSDRGNQPQHF.

CDR3 nucleotides: TGTGCCAGCAGCCCTTCCGACAGGGCGAGCACTGAAGCTTTCTTT. Translated, it gives CASSPSDRASTEAFF. The chain recombines TRBV6-2 or TRBV6-3 with TRBJ1-1; 7 nucleotides line up with TRBD1. This CDR3 contains 15 residues. Unmatched junction bases numbered 11, after V lost 6 bases and J lost 4 bases. The germline V gene has CDR1 MNHEY and CDR2 SVGEGT.

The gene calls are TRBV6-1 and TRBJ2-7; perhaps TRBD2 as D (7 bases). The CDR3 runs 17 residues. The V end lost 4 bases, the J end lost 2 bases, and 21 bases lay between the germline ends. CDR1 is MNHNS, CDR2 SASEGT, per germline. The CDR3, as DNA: TGTGCCAGCAGTGGGGGGGGGTATGACAGGCGGACCTACGAGCAGTACTTC. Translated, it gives CASSGGGYDRRTYEQYF.

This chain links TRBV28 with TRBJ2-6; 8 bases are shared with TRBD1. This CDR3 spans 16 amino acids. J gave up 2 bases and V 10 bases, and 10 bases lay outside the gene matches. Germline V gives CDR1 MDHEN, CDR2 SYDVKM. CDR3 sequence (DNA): TGTGCCACCCTTCGGCAGGGGGCTCCTGGGGCCAACGTCCTGACTTTC. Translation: CATLRQGAPGANVLTF. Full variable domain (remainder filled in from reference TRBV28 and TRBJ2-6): DVKVTQSSRYLVKRTGEKVFLECVQDMDHENMFWYRQDPGLGLRLIYFSYDVKMKEKGDIPEGYSVSREKKERFSLILESASTNQTSMYLCATLRQGAPGANVLTFGAGSRLTVL.

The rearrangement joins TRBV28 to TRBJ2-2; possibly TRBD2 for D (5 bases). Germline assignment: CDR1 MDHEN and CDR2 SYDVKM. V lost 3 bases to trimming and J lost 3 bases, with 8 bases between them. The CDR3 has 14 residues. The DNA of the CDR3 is TGTGCCAGCAGTTTTTCGGGATACACCGGGGAGCTGTTTTTT. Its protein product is CASSFSGYTGELFF.

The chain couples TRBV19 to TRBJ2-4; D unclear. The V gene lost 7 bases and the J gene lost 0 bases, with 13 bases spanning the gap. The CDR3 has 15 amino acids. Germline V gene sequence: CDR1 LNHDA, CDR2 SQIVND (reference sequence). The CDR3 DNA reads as TGTGCCAGTACGGTCGGTACTCAAGCCAAAAACATTCAGTACTTC. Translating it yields CASTVGTQAKNIQYF.

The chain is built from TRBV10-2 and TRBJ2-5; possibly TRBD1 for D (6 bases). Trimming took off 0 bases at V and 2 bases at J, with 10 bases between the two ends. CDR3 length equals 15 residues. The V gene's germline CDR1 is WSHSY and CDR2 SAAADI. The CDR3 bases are TGCGCCAGCAGTGAGTCGCCAGGGGTACAAGAGACCCAGTACTTC. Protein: CASSESPGVQETQYF.

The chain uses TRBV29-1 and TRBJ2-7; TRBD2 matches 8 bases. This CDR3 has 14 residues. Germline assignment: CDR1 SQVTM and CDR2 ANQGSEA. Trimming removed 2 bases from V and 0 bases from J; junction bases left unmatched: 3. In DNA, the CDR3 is TGCAGCGTTGAACTTAGCGGGACCTCCTACGAGCAGTACTTC. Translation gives CSVELSGTSYEQYF.

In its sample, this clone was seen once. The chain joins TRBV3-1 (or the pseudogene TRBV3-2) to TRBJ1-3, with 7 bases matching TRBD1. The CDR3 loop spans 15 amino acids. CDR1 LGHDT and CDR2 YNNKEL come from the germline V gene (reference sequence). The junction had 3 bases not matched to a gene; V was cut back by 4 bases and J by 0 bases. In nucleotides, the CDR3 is TGTGCCAGCAGCCGACAGGGCCCCTCTGGAAACACCATATATTTT. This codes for CASSRQGPSGNTIYF.

CDR3 nucleotide sequence: TGCAGCGTTTCTTCTGGAAACACCATATATTTT. Protein sequence: CSVSSGNTIYF. The genes are TRBV29-1 and TRBJ1-3, with no clear D. With 5 bases removed from V and 1 base from J, the gap between germline ends came to 3 bases. Germline V lookup: CDR1 SQVTM, CDR2 ANQGSEA. The CDR3 length is 11 residues.

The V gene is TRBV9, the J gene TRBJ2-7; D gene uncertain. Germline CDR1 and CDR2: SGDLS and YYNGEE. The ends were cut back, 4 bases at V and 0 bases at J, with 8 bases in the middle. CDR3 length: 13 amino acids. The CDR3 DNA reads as TGTGCCAGCAGCTACGGGTCCTCCTACGAGCAGTACTTC. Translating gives CASSYGSSYEQYF. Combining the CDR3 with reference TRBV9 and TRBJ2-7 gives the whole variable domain DSGVTQTPKHLITATGQRVTLRCSPRSGDLSVYWYQQSLDQGLQFLIQYYNGEERAKGNILERFSAQQFPDLHSELNLSSLELGDSALYFCASSYGSSYEQYFGPGTRLTVT.